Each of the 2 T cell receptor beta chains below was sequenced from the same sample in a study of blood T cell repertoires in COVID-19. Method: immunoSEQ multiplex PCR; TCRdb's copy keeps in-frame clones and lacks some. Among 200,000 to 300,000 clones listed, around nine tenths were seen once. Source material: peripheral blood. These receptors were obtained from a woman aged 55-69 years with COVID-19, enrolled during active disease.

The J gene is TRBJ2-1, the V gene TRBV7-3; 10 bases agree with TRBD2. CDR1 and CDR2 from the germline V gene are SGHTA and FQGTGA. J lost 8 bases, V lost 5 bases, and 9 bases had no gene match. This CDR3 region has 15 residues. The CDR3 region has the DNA TGTGCCAGCAGCCCGCAAGCGGGAGGGCCCGATGAGCAGTTCTTC. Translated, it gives CASSPQAGGPDEQFF.

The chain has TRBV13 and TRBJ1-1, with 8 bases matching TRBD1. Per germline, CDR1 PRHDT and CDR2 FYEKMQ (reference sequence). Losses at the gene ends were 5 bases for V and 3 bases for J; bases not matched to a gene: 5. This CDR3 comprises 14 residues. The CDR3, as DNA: TGTGCCAGCAGCATGGACAGGGACTACACTGAAGCTTTCTTT. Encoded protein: CASSMDRDYTEAFF.